The next 25 T cell receptor beta chains were all read from a single sample in a study of T cell responses to AZD1222 COVID-19 vaccine. The repertoire was sequenced with immunoSEQ multiplex PCR; TCRdb's copy has only in-frame clones and lacks some. The data contain some 140,000 clones, 80% to 95% of them seen just once; the ten biggest clones take up approximately 3.4%. The sequencing here drew on peripheral blood, taken on day 0 of AZD1222 vaccination. These receptors were collected from an adult in good health.

J is TRBJ1-2 and V is TRBV6-5, with D uncertain. The ends were cut back, 6 bases at V and 4 bases at J, with 15 bases in the middle. CDR1 is MNHEY, CDR2 SVGAGI, per germline. The CDR3 is 14 amino acids. Written as DNA, the CDR3 is TGTGCCAGCAGGAAAGGGCTGGCCGCCTATGGCTACACCTTC. Translated, it gives CASRKGLAAYGYTF.

This chain uses TRBV14 with TRBJ2-1; D may be TRBD2 (5 bases). CDR3 length: 15 amino acids. V was clipped by 8 bases and J by 0 bases, with 14 bases between them. Germline-derived CDR1 and CDR2 are SGHDN and FVKESK. The DNA of the CDR3 is TGTGCCAGCTCTGCGACTATTAACTCCTACAATGAGCAGTTCTTC. Translation gives CASSATINSYNEQFF.

This clone is medium-sized within its sample. The chain is built from TRBV7-3 and TRBJ2-1, with a weak D call TRBD2 (6 bases). V lost 5 bases and J 8 bases, leaving 13 bases between the germline ends. This CDR3 is 13 amino acids long. The germline gives CDR1 SGHTA, CDR2 FQGTGA. The CDR3 sequence is CASSTGTVDEQFF. The CDR3 coding sequence is TGTGCCAGCAGCACTGGGACTGTCGATGAGCAGTTCTTC.

This clone has a handful of counts. The V call is TRBV6-6, the J call TRBJ1-6; D is ambiguous. This CDR3 has 15 amino acids. Germline lookup yields CDR1 MNHNY and CDR2 SVGAGI (reference sequence). Between the trimmed V and J ends, which lost 2 bases and 3 bases, there was a span of 8 bases. CDR3 loop: CASSYPPGYNSPLHF. CDR3 coding DNA: TGTGCCAGCAGTTACCCGCCGGGCTATAATTCACCCCTCCACTTT.

The chain has TRBV6-5 and TRBJ1-4, with a possible D match to TRBD1 (5 bases). In germline, CDR1 is MNHEY, CDR2 SVGAGI. The CDR3 consists of 15 residues. Trimming took off 0 bases at V and 12 bases at J, with 17 bases between the two ends. DNA of the CDR3: TGTGCCAGCAGTTACTCGGGAGGGGACTGGAGGGAACTGTTTTTT. This sequence encodes CASSYSGGDWRELFF.

The CDR3 region is CASSLVGAGGGDTQYF. The CDR3 region has the DNA TGTGCCAGCAGCTTGGTAGGAGCGGGAGGCGGAGATACGCAGTATTTT. The chain is built from TRBV5-5 and TRBJ2-3; 9 bases map to TRBD2. Germline trimming cut 0 bases from V and 5 bases from J; bases unmatched to any gene: 7. The CDR3 has 16 residues. Germline CDR1 SGHKS, CDR2 YYEKEE (reference sequence).

The V call is TRBV5-8, the J call TRBJ2-1; 10 positions agree with TRBD2. J gave up 3 bases and V 4 bases, and 4 bases lay outside the gene matches. This CDR3 contains 15 residues. Germline V gives CDR1 SGHTS, CDR2 YDEGEE. The CDR3 DNA sequence: TGTGCCAGCAGCCTTAGCGGGGGGTTCTACAATGAGCAGTTCTTC. Protein sequence: CASSLSGGFYNEQFF.

This clone was observed once. The V gene is TRBV7-8, the J gene TRBJ2-5; the D is unclear. CDR3 length equals 13 residues. V was clipped by 3 bases and J by 2 bases, with 7 bases between them. CDR1 SGHVS and CDR2 FQNEAQ come from the germline V gene. The CDR3, as DNA: TGTGCCAGCAGCTTGAGGATGCAAGAGACCCAGTACTTC. This sequence encodes CASSLRMQETQYF.

In DNA form, the CDR3 reads TGTGCCAGCAGCTTGCGCGGGAGCTCCTACAATGAGCAGTTCTTC. The encoded protein is CASSLRGSSYNEQFF. The chain couples TRBV5-6 to TRBJ2-1, with TRBD2 matching 7 bases. The J segment lost 0 bases and the V segment lost 1 base, leaving 1 base of the junction unmatched. CDR1 and CDR2 (germline): SGHDT, YYEEEE. This CDR3 is 15 amino acids long.

The V call is TRBV27, the J call TRBJ2-1; 10 bases map to TRBD1. The CDR3 loop spans 15 amino acids. Germline assignment: CDR1 MNHEY and CDR2 SMNVEV (reference sequence). V was clipped by 6 bases and J by 4 bases; unmatched bases: 6. The CDR3 region is CASSPGQGIYNEQFF. As DNA, the CDR3 is TGTGCCAGCAGCCCGGGACAGGGGATATACAATGAGCAGTTCTTC.

To note about this clone: The junction differs from germline at one of its ends, possibly a read error. The genes are TRBV6-5 and TRBJ2-1; D perhaps matches TRBD2 (6 bases). Germline-derived CDR1 and CDR2 are MNHEY and SVGAGI. The CDR3 totals 16 residues. CDR3 sequence: CASSSVGGYSDNEQFF. The CDR3 DNA is TGTGCCAGCAGTTCCGTCGGAGGGTACTCCGACAATGAGCAGTTCTTC.

This sequence joins TRBV30 and TRBJ1-5; no reliable D call. The germline V gene encodes CDR1 GTSNPN and CDR2 SVGIG (reference sequence). The CDR3 runs to 12 residues. The V gene lost 0 bases and the J gene lost 7 bases, with 7 bases spanning the gap. The DNA of the CDR3 is TGTGCCTGGAGTGTACGTGGGCAGCCCCAGCATTTT. Protein sequence: CAWSVRGQPQHF.

The J gene is TRBJ2-4, the V gene TRBV18; TRBD2 is a possible D gene (5 bases). Trimming stripped 3 bases from V and 8 bases from J, with 14 bases between. This CDR3 has 14 amino acids. The germline CDR1 and CDR2 sequences are KGHSH and LQKENI. Written as DNA, the CDR3 is TGTGCCAGCTCACCGGGATTAAACGGGGACATTCAGTACTTC. Its protein is CASSPGLNGDIQYF.

There are a few counts of this clone. The chain is built from TRBV11-3 and TRBJ2-3, with 10 nucleotides matching TRBD2. V lost 1 base, J lost 1 base, and 2 bases stayed unmatched. The CDR3 contains 16 residues. Germline loops: CDR1 SGHNT, CDR2 YENEEA. The DNA for the CDR3 is TGTGCCAGCAGCTTAGGGACTAGCGGCCGCACAGATACGCAGTATTTT. This translates into CASSLGTSGRTDTQYF.

The J gene is TRBJ2-7, the V gene TRBV5-4; 8 nucleotides match TRBD2. The trim removed 0 bases at V and 4 bases at J, leaving 6 bases unmatched. CDR1 is SGHNT and CDR2 is YYREEE in the germline V gene (reference sequence). This CDR3 region has 15 residues. This CDR3 reads CASSLELAGIYEQYF. The CDR3 DNA reads as TGTGCCAGCAGCTTGGAGTTAGCGGGGATATACGAGCAGTACTTC.

This clone was seen a single time. This chain connects TRBV7-9 to TRBJ2-5, with 13 bases matching TRBD2. The V and J ends lost 3 bases and 2 bases, in that order; junction bases with no gene match: 6. Germline CDR1 is SEHNR and CDR2 is FQNEAQ (reference sequence). The CDR3 covers 17 residues. The CDR3 DNA follows: TGTGCCAGCAGCTTGGGACTAGCGGGATGGGGTCAAGAGACCCAGTACTTC. Translation gives CASSLGLAGWGQETQYF. Filled out from reference TRBV7-9 and TRBJ2-5, the complete variable domain reads DTGVSQNPRHKITKRGQNVTFRCDPISEHNRLYWYRQTLGQGPEFLTYFQNEAQLEKSRLLSDRFSAERPKGSFSTLEIQRTEQGDSAMYLCASSLGLAGWGQETQYFGPGTRLLVL.

The chain has TRBV9 and TRBJ1-3; 9 nucleotides match TRBD1. J lost 1 base, V lost 0 bases, and 8 bases had no gene match. Germline CDR1 and CDR2: SGDLS and YYNGEE. This CDR3 comprises 18 residues. The CDR3 DNA sequence: TGTGCCAGCAGCGTAGGTGGACAGGGGCTTTATTCTGGAAACACCATATATTTT. Protein product: CASSVGGQGLYSGNTIYF.

The genes are TRBV24-1 and TRBJ2-3; possible D gene TRBD2, 7 bases. V shed 1 base and J shed 2 bases, with 21 bases lying between them. Germline V lookup: CDR1 KGHDR, CDR2 SFDVKD. The CDR3 has 19 amino acids. CDR3 nucleotides: TGTGCCACCAGTGATTTAGGGGGGGCCGTCGGCGGGAACACAGATACGCAGTATTTT. Encoded protein: CATSDLGGAVGGNTDTQYF.

CDR3 sequence: CATVEGRNYGYTF. CDR3 nucleotide sequence: TGTGCCACCGTTGAGGGGAGGAACTATGGCTACACCTTC. J is TRBJ1-2 and V is TRBV6-5; possibly TRBD1 for D (5 bases). Germline values: CDR1 MNHEY, CDR2 SVGAGI. Trimming took 10 bases from V and 2 from J, leaving 14 bases between them. This CDR3 is built from 13 residues.

J is TRBJ1-1 and V is TRBV5-1, with 8 bases that match TRBD1. Germline loops: CDR1 SGHRS, CDR2 YFSETQ. Trimming at V came to 4 bases and at J to 4 bases, leaving 6 bases not matched to a gene. The CDR3 contains 14 residues. Here the CDR3 reads CASSRGTGATEAFF. CDR3 nucleotides: TGCGCCAGCAGCCGCGGGACAGGAGCCACTGAAGCTTTCTTT.

The chain recombines TRBV19 with TRBJ2-7; TRBD1 matches at 10 bases. The CDR3 is 14 amino acids. The V and J ends lost 3 bases and 3 bases, in that order; junction bases with no gene match: 2. Germline V gene data show CDR1 as LNHDA and CDR2 as SQIVND (reference sequence). CDR3 in amino acids: CASSIGTGDYEQYF. The DNA for the CDR3 is TGTGCCAGTAGTATCGGGACAGGGGACTACGAGCAGTACTTC.

This chain links TRBV30 with TRBJ1-1; D not certain. The CDR3 sequence is 14 residues long. Trimming took off 1 base at V and 5 bases at J, with 14 bases between the two ends. Germline V gene data show CDR1 as GTSNPN and CDR2 as SVGIG (reference sequence). DNA for the CDR3: TGTGCCTGGAGTGCTAGTGGTGGGGTAACTGAAGCTTTCTTT. Encoded protein: CAWSASGGVTEAFF.

The chain uses TRBV9 and TRBJ1-4; no reliable D call. This CDR3 has 15 amino acids. V shed 4 bases and J shed 0 bases, with 10 bases lying between them. Germline V lookup: CDR1 SGDLS, CDR2 YYNGEE. This CDR3 is CASSSSGTTNEKLFF. CDR3 sequence (DNA): TGTGCCAGCAGCTCTAGCGGGACAACTAATGAAAAACTGTTTTTT.

The gene calls are TRBV4-2 and TRBJ2-6; 7 nucleotides align to TRBD1. There are 18 residues in the CDR3. The V segment lost 0 bases and the J segment 0 bases; nucleotides outside the gene matches: 5. The germline V gene has CDR1 LGHNA and CDR2 YNFKEQ. The CDR3 DNA follows: TGTGCCAGCAGCCAAGAGGGCAGGGGGACCTCTGGGGCCAACGTCCTGACTTTC. Translating gives CASSQEGRGTSGANVLTF.

This chain uses TRBV14 with TRBJ2-5; 8 bases line up with TRBD1. V shed 4 bases, J shed 5 bases, and the junction held 12 bases outside the gene matches. In germline, CDR1 is SGHDN, CDR2 FVKESK. The CDR3 consists of 16 residues. The chain's CDR3 is CASSPGSQGAQETQYF. The CDR3 DNA reads as TGTGCCAGCAGCCCCGGCTCCCAGGGGGCGCAGGAGACCCAGTACTTC.